Shown below are 2 T cell receptor beta chains from a single sample sequenced in a study of T cell repertoires in cytomegalovirus infection. TCRdb ran MiXCR on the reads and lists one entry per CDR3 protein. Of some 900,000 distinct CDR3 sequences in the sample, around a third were seen once. These TCRs' antigens remain unknown. The sample here was cultured CD8+ T cells from PBMCs, taken from culture after CMV antigen stimulation. These receptors were obtained from a human donor in good health (CMV status not recorded). Some clones in this sample may be carry-over from other donors' samples.

V usage is TRBV15 and J usage is TRBJ1-6; TRBD1 might be the D (5 bases). The CDR3 spans 13 residues. With 8 bases removed from V and 7 bases from J, the gap between germline ends came to 12 bases. In germline, CDR1 is LNHNV, CDR2 YYDKDF (reference sequence). CDR3 protein: CATHGGGNSPLHF. The CDR3 nucleotides read TGTGCCACCCACGGGGGAGGGAATTCACCCCTCCACTTT.

The chain employs TRBV12-3 or TRBV12-4 and TRBJ2-4; D perhaps matches TRBD2 (5 bases). The ends were cut back, 1 base at V and 8 bases at J, with 9 bases in the middle. The CDR3 consists of 13 residues. The CDR3 protein is CASSLGLAHIQYF. In nucleotides, the CDR3 is TGTGCCAGCAGTTTAGGGCTAGCTCACATTCAGTACTTC.